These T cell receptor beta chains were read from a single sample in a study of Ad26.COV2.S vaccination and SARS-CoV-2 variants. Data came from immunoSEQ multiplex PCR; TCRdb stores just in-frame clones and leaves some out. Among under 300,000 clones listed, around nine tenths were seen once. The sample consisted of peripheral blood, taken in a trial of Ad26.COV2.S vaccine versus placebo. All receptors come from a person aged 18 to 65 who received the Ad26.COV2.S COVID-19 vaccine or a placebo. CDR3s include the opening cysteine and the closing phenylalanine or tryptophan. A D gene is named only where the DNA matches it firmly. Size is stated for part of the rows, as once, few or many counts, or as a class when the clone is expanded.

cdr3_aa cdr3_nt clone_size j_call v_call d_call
CASSLLLDTQYF TGTGCCAGCAGCTTGTTGTTAGATACGCAGTATTTT many TRBJ2-3 TRBV5-5 .
CASSFGRPTYQETQYF TGTGCCAGCAGCTTCGGCAGACCAACGTACCAAGAGACCCAGTACTTC . TRBJ2-5 TRBV7-9 .
CAISGTNTGELFF TGTGCCATCTCCGGGACAAACACCGGGGAGCTGTTTTTT once TRBJ2-2 TRBV10-3 .
CASSIEGADTEAFF TGTGCCAGTAGTATTGAAGGGGCCGACACTGAAGCTTTCTTT . TRBJ1-1 TRBV19 .
CASSMRPYSPLHF TGTGCCAGTAGTATGAGACCGTATTCACCCCTCCACTTT . TRBJ1-6 TRBV19 .
CASSGYIYGYTF TGTGCTAGCAGCGGTTACATCTATGGCTACACCTTC . TRBJ1-2 TRBV21-1 .
CASTSTGGANVLTF TGTGCCAGTACGAGCACGGGGGGGGCCAACGTCCTGACTTTC . TRBJ2-6 TRBV19 .
CASSWTFSSYEQYF TGTGCCAGCAGTTGGACCTTTAGCTCCTACGAGCAGTACTTC . TRBJ2-7 TRBV6-2/TRBV6-3 .
CASSSTASNYGYTF TGTGCCAGCTCATCCACGGCCAGTAACTATGGCTACACCTTC . TRBJ1-2 TRBV18 .
CASSPSRGQPYEQYF TGTGCCAGCAGCCCCTCTAGGGGACAGCCCTACGAGCAGTACTTC . TRBJ2-7 TRBV7-8 TRBD1
CASSLGSTSYTQYF TGTGCCAGCAGTTTAGGTAGTACGTCATATACGCAGTATTTT . TRBJ2-3 TRBV27 .
CASSISPEGQPQHF TGTGCCAGTAGTATTAGCCCGGAAGGCCAGCCCCAGCATTTT few TRBJ1-5 TRBV19 .
CASSGGTRTGTQETQYF TGCGCCAGCAGCGGGGGAACCAGGACAGGGACCCAAGAGACCCAGTACTTC . TRBJ2-5 TRBV5-1 TRBD1
CASSLFLAGPTGELFF TGTGCCAGCAGCTTATTCCTAGCGGGACCCACCGGGGAGCTGTTTTTT . TRBJ2-2 TRBV7-2 TRBD2
CASSLTPETQYF TGTGCCAGCAGCCTCACCCCAGAGACCCAGTACTTC . TRBJ2-5 TRBV13 .
CASSEALQGLSRVGELFF TGTGCCAGCAGTGAAGCGCTTCAAGGGCTGTCTCGGGTCGGGGAGCTGTTTTTT . TRBJ2-2 TRBV2 .
CASRVGYTQYF TGCGCCAGCAGGGTAGGGTATACGCAGTATTTT . TRBJ2-3 TRBV5-1 .